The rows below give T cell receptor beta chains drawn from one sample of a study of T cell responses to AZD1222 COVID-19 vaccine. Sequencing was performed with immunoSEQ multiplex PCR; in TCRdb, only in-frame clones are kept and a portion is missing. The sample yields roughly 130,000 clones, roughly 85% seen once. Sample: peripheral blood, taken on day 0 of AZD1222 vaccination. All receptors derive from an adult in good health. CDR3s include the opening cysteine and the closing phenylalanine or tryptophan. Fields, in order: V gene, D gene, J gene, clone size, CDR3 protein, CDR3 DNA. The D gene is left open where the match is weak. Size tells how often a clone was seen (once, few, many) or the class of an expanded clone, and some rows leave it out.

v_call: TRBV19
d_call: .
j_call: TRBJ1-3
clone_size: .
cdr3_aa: CASRPDGKYSGNTIYF
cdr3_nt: TGTGCCAGTAGGCCAGACGGAAAATACTCTGGAAACACCATATATTTT

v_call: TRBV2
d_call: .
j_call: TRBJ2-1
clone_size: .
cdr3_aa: CASSELRGDNEQFF
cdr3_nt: TGTGCCAGCAGTGAACTGCGGGGCGACAATGAGCAGTTCTTC

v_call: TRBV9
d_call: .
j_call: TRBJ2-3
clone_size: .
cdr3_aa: CASSVAVGARTDTQYF
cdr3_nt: TGTGCCAGCAGCGTAGCGGTAGGGGCACGCACAGATACGCAGTATTTT

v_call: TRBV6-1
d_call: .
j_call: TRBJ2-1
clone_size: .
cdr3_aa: CASSEREGVPYNEQFF
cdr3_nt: TGTGCCAGCAGTGAAAGGGAGGGGGTACCCTACAATGAGCAGTTCTTC

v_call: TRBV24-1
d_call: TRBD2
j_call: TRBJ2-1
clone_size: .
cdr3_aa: CATSASTGTSGRSAYNEQFF
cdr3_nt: TGTGCCACCAGTGCCTCGACCGGGACTAGCGGGAGGAGCGCCTACAATGAGCAGTTCTTC

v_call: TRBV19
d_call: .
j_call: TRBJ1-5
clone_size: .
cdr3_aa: CASTPGGQNNQPQHF
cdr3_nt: TGTGCCAGTACCCCGGGGGGCCAGAACAATCAGCCCCAGCATTTT

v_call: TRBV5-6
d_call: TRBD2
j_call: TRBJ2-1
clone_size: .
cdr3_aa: CASSGLAGMNEQFF
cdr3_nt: TGTGCCAGCAGCGGACTAGCGGGGATGAATGAGCAGTTCTTC

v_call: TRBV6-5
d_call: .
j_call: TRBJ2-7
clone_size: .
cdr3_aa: CASRYFREGPSYEQYF
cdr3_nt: TGTGCCAGCAGATACTTCAGGGAAGGTCCATCCTACGAGCAGTACTTC

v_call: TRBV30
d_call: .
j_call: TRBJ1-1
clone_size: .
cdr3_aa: CAWSVPGRGGNTEAFF
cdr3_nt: TGTGCCTGGAGTGTACCCGGAAGGGGAGGGAACACTGAAGCTTTCTTT

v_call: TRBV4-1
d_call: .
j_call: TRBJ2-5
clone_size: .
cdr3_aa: CASSLQGLQETQYF
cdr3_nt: TGCGCCAGCAGCCTTCAGGGTTTGCAGGAGACCCAGTACTTC

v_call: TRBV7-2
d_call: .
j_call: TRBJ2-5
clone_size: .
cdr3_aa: CASSLEDYRKGETQYF
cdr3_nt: TGTGCCAGCAGCTTAGAGGACTACAGAAAAGGGGAGACCCAGTACTTC

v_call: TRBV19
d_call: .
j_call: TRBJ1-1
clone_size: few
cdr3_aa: CASSGNAFVEAFF
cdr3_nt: TGTGCCAGTAGTGGGAACGCATTTGTTGAAGCTTTCTTT

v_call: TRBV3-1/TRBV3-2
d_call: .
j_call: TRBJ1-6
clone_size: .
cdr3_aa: CASRRSPTQHNSPLHF
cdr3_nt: TGTGCCAGCAGACGTTCTCCGACACAGCATAATTCACCCCTCCACTTT

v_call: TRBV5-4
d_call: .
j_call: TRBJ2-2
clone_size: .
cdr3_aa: CASSLGGAGTGELFF
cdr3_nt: TGTGCCAGCAGCTTGGGTGGTGCGGGGACCGGGGAGCTGTTTTTT

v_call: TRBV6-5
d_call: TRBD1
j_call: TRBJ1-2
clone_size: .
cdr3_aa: CASSYTNDRGYGYTF
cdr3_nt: TGTGCCAGCAGTTACACTAATGACAGGGGGTATGGCTACACCTTC

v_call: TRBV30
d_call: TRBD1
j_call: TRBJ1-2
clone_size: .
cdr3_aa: CAWSPGQGPANYGYTF
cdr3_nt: TGTGCCTGGAGTCCGGGACAGGGCCCAGCTAACTATGGCTACACCTTC

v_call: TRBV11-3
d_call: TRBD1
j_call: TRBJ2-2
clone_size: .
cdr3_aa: CASSFGTGNTGELFF
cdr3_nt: TGTGCCAGCAGCTTCGGGACAGGGAACACCGGGGAGCTGTTTTTT

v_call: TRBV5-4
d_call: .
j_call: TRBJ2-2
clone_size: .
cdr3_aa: CASSRRVRNTGELFF
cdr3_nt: TGTGCCAGCAGCCGCAGGGTCAGGAACACCGGGGAGCTGTTTTTT

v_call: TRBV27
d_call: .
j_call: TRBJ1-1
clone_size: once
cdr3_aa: CASSGDGRRAMNTEAFF
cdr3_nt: TGTGCCAGCAGTGGGGACGGCAGACGAGCGATGAACACTGAAGCTTTCTTT

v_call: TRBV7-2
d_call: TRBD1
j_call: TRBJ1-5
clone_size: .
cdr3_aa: CASSLGYRGNNQPQHF
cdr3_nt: TGTGCCAGCAGCTTAGGGTACAGGGGAAACAATCAGCCCCAGCATTTT

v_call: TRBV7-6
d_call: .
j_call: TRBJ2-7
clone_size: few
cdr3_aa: CASSLGGSGAGEQYF
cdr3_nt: TGTGCCAGCAGCTTAGGTGGCTCGGGGGCGGGTGAGCAGTACTTC

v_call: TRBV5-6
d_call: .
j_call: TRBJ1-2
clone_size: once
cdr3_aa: CASRTTGIGAGYTF
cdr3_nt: TGTGCCAGCAGGACCACGGGTATTGGGGCTGGCTACACCTTC

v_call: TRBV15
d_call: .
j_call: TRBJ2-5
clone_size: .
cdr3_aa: CATSMGRSRETQYF
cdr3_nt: TGTGCCACCAGCATGGGTAGGAGTCGGGAGACCCAGTACTTC

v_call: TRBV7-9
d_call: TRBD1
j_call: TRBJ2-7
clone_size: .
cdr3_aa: CASSVTGGFYEQYF
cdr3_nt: TGTGCCAGCAGCGTGACAGGGGGGTTCTACGAGCAGTACTTC

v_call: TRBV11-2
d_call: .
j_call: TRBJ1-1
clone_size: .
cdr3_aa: CASTVGAGTEAFF
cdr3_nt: TGTGCCAGCACCGTGGGTGCGGGGACTGAAGCTTTCTTT

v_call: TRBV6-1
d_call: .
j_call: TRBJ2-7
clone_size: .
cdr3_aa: CASSEGAANYEQYF
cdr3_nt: TGTGCCAGCAGTGAAGGGGCAGCTAATTACGAGCAGTACTTC